This TCR beta chain was sequenced for a study of blood T cell repertoires in COVID-19. CDR1 is LGHDT and CDR2 is YNNKEL in the germline V gene (reference sequence). This CDR3 contains 16 residues. The V segment lost 6 bases and the J segment 2 bases; nucleotides outside the gene matches: 11. The protocol was immunoSEQ multiplex PCR, while the TCRdb copy is restricted to in-frame clones and leaves out a portion. Among 300,000 to 500,000 clones listed, approximately 91% were seen once. Sequenced input: PBMCs or T cells enriched from blood (not recorded which). The chain links TRBV3-1 (or the pseudogene TRBV3-2) to TRBJ2-7; 9 bases are shared with TRBD1. This receptor was obtained from a woman in her forties with acute COVID-19. CDR3 DNA sequence: TGTGCCAGCAGTCCAAACCCGGGACAGGGAACCTACGAGCAGTACTTC. Amino acid sequence: CASSPNPGQGTYEQYF.